This T cell receptor beta chain is drawn from a study of T-cell reconstitution after alpha-beta-depleted transplantation in children. There are many counts of this clonotype. Its matching antigen is unknown. Preparation of the TCRbeta library used unique molecular identifiers. One entry per CDR3 protein results from TCRdb running MiXCR on the PCR reads. The data contain under 300,000 distinct CDR3 sequences, roughly 12% of them singletons. The study's findings and limits: In some patients, recipient T cells and intrathymic progenitors surviving conditioning explained high day-60 diversity. Several hundred rapidly expanded clones from non-depleted graft cells reportedly supplied alpha-beta T cells about two months post-transplant.

Per the germline V gene, CDR1 is ENHRY and CDR2 is SYGVKD. This CDR3 is built from 13 residues. V shed 7 bases and J 10 bases; nucleotides not matched to a gene: 8. This TCR was recovered from a male patient aged 2 to 10 who had a stem cell transplant for chronic granulomatous disease, so the T cells may come from the graft donor. Sequenced here: peripheral blood, sampled 180 days after TCRalphabeta/CD19-depleted stem cell transplant. This chain links TRBV10-3 with TRBJ2-1; 9 nucleotides align to TRBD2. The CDR3 bases are TGTGCCATCAACCCCTCTAGCGGGATGGAGCAGTTCTTC. This encodes CAINPSSGMEQFF.